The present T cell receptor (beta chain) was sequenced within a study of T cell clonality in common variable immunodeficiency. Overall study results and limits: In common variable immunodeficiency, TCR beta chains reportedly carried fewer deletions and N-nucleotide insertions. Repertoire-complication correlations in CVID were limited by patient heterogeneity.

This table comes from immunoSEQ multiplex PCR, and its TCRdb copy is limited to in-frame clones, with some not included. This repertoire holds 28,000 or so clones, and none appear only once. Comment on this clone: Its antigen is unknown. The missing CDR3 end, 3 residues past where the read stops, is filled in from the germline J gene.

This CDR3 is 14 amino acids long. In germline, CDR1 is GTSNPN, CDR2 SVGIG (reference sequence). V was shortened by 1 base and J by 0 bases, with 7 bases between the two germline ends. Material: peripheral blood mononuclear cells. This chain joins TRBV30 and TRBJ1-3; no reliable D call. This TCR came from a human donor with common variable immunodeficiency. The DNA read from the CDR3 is TGTGCCTGGAGTGCTCTTTTCTCTGGAAACACC. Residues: CAWSALFSGNT. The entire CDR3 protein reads CAWSALFSGNTIYF.